This entry features one TCR beta chain sequence. Its antigen has not been determined. No base quality values were provided; no much bigger clone lies one nucleotide off. This record belongs to a study of blood T cell repertoires in COVID-19 (dated by TCRdb to 2018 to 2021). Regarding the research as a whole: The collaborator samples originated in the United States, Italy and Spain and spanned the acute and convalescent phases of COVID-19. Samples were obtained from the ongoing ImmuneRACE study (first 160 participants) and from 1,254 subjects provided by 6 global collaborators. HLA class I and class II types, where available, came from metadata supplied by the sample provider rather than from assay-based typing. A freely available public database, intended as a resource for researchers studying the immune response to SARS-CoV-2, is where the repertoires were released. Nearly every sample came with metadata listing a de-identified subject ID, COVID-19 status, age in years and sex. The prospective study material was composed of cDNA or gDNA derived from T cells, B-cell-depleted T cells, or PBMCs. The dataset comprised deeply sampled blood TCRbeta repertoires from subjects exposed to, actively infected with, or recovered from COVID-19.

Collaborating institutions collected whole blood in K2EDTA tubes following their own protocols. For TCRbeta analysis, collaborators shipped samples as frozen whole blood, isolated PBMCs, or DNA extracted from either of those sample types. Inclusive of the bounding cysteine and phenylalanine, the CDR3 is 15 residues long. Kept here is only the CDR3 DNA, which spans 45 bases and is read in frame from base 1. According to the germline V gene, CDR1 reads SGDLS and CDR2 reads YYNGEE. V is shortened by 2 bases, J by 6 bases, and the region joining them spans 15 bases. The immunoSEQ Assay, a bias-controlled multiplex PCR, was used to amplify TCRbeta CDR3 regions from genomic DNA. The paper's data handling went like this. Within the assay, amplification of reference gene primers was used to estimate how many nucleated cells each sample contained. Sequence reads were collapsed and filtered to measure the absolute abundance of every unique TCRbeta CDR3 rearrangement. Productive Simpson clonality was computed per sample as the square root of Simpson's diversity index over productive rearrangements. Not all clones reach the TCRdb copy of this immuneACCESS table, which keeps in-frame sequences only. Checked studies attribute under half of the gap to unresolved V genes and leave the rest unexplained. The D gene and trimming were derived from the DNA, and the V and J assignments and clone size from that table. The sample table records fewer than 85,000 clones; 82% of these occur just once. The ten largest clonotypes hold 20% to 25% of the sample.

Study-level results and caveats: Clinical and demographic metadata were provided uncurated, with the amount varying by source and participant.

This clonotype was sampled from a human donor in a cohort sampled during active COVID-19. The chain is assembled from TRBV9 and TRBJ1-5; TRBD1 is a weak D gene call, 6 bases matching. What was sequenced was peripheral blood. The nucleotide sequence is given as TGTGCCAGCAGCGTTGGGCAGGGGATAAGTCAGCCCCAGCATTTT. Its translation reads: CASSVGQGISQPQHF. With the rest looked up from the reference TRBV9 and TRBJ1-5 genes rather than sequenced, the full variable domain is DSGVTQTPKHLITATGQRVTLRCSPRSGDLSVYWYQQSLDQGLQFLIQYYNGEERAKGNILERFSAQQFPDLHSELNLSSLELGDSALYFCASSVGQGISQPQHFGDGTRLSIL.